A single T cell receptor (beta chain) is shown here with its context. Cohorts were determined from participant-reported clinical history. This sample was taken from a study of blood T cell repertoires in COVID-19. Germline V gene data show CDR1 as WNHNN and CDR2 as SYGVQD (reference sequence). The V end was cut by 6 bases, the J end by 0 bases, with 12 bases between. CDR3 size: 15 residues. In the authors' workflow: Reference gene primer amplification yielded estimated nucleated cell counts. TCRdb's table, derived via immunoSEQ multiplex PCR, lists solely in-frame clones and lacks some. That table furnishes V, J and clone size, whereas the DNA furnished D and trimming. The sample lists some 360,000 clones, roughly 86% occurring once.

The sequence was obtained from a woman aged 25 to 39 who had been exposed to COVID-19. Sequencing was performed on PBMCs or T cells enriched from blood (not recorded which). The chain employs TRBV10-1 and TRBJ2-4, with D perhaps matching TRBD2 (6 bases). CDR3: CASRDPGLAKNIQYF. The CDR3 region has the DNA TGCGCCAGCAGAGATCCGGGACTAGCCAAAAACATTCAGTACTTC.